What follows are 27 T cell receptor beta chains derived from one specimen sequenced in a study of CD8+ T cells in alopecia areata. As the sequencing template, cDNA was produced by extracting RNA and reverse transcribing it. Clones were sequenced by immunoSEQ multiplex PCR, and TCRdb holds only the in-frame ones, with some missing. Of fewer than 250,000 clones detected, 55% to 70% appear once; the ten largest clones hold about 0.65%. Treatment denoted: oral pan-JAK inhibitor, 5-10 mg twice daily. Sequenced here: CD4+ T cells sorted from blood, sampled at week 4, from a patient treated with tofacitinib. These receptors were taken from a human donor with alopecia areata.

This sequence joins TRBV11-2 and TRBJ2-5; D is ambiguous. CDR1 is SGHAT and CDR2 is FQNNGV in the germline V gene. Trimming removed 1 base from V and 2 bases from J, with 14 bases in between. This CDR3 contains 16 residues. CDR3 residues: CASSLGPREGQETQYF. As DNA, the CDR3 is TGTGCCAGCAGCTTAGGCCCCCGAGAAGGTCAAGAGACCCAGTACTTC.

This chain joins TRBV7-7 and TRBJ2-1; 13 bases align to TRBD2. CDR1 and CDR2 (germline): SSHAT, FNYEAQ (reference sequence). The V and J ends lost 4 bases and 7 bases, in that order; junction bases with no gene match: 4. The CDR3 sequence is 15 residues long. The CDR3 DNA follows: TGTGCCAGCAGCTCCGGACTAGCGGGAGTAAATGAGCAGTTCTTC. The encoded protein is CASSSGLAGVNEQFF.

The chain combines TRBV30 with TRBJ2-7; D possibly corresponds to TRBD2 (7 bases). Between the trimmed V and J ends, which lost 2 bases and 4 bases, there was a span of 24 bases. CDR3 size: 17 residues. Germline V gene sequence: CDR1 GTSNPN, CDR2 SVGIG (reference sequence). The CDR3 DNA follows: TGTGCCTGGAGTAAGAAAGGGGGGGTGGCTGGGAGGTACGAGCAGTACTTC. It specifies CAWSKKGGVAGRYEQYF.

The chain recombines TRBV11-2 with TRBJ2-7; D is uncertain. V was cut by 1 base and J by 5 bases, with 15 bases left in between. This CDR3 comprises 15 residues. Germline CDR1 SGHAT, CDR2 FQNNGV. In nucleotides, the CDR3 is TGTGCCAGCAGCTTAGTCCACGGGTTTTCCGACGAGCAGTACTTC. Its protein is CASSLVHGFSDEQYF.

The gene calls are TRBV6-5 and TRBJ2-7; 7 bases match TRBD1. The CDR3 runs to 13 residues. The trim removed 6 bases at V and 5 bases at J, leaving 7 bases unmatched. CDR1 and CDR2 (germline): MNHEY, SVGAGI. DNA of the CDR3: TGTGCCAGCAGCCACAGGGGTGCCCACGAGCAGTACTTC. Translating gives CASSHRGAHEQYF.

The chain couples TRBV7-2 to TRBJ1-1; 7 nucleotides align to TRBD1. With 5 bases clipped from V and 1 base from J, the junction kept 4 bases outside the gene matches. Germline values: CDR1 SGHTA, CDR2 FQGNSA. CDR3 length: 14 residues. The CDR3: CASSGWTGNTEAFF. The CDR3 region has the DNA TGTGCCAGCAGCGGCTGGACAGGGAACACTGAAGCTTTCTTT. Full variable domain (outside the CDR3, taken from reference TRBV7-2 and TRBJ1-1): GAGVSQSPSNKVTEKGKDVELRCDPISGHTALYWYRQSLGQGLEFLIYFQGNSAPDKSGLPSDRFSAERTGGSVSTLTIQRTQQEDSAVYLCASSGWTGNTEAFFGQGTRLTVV.

The chain has TRBV4-1 and TRBJ2-5; D could derive from TRBD1 or TRBD2 (5 bases each). Germline lookup yields CDR1 MGHRA and CDR2 YSYEKL. The CDR3 has 14 residues. V lost 4 bases to trimming and J lost 4 bases, with 13 bases between them. The CDR3 bases are TGCGCCAGCAGCCTTAGTCCCGGGACAGAGACCCAGTACTTC. It translates to CASSLSPGTETQYF.

This chain connects TRBV4-1 to TRBJ2-3; 7 bases align to TRBD2. The CDR3 has 16 residues. CDR1 and CDR2 (germline): MGHRA, YSYEKL. Trimming removed 4 bases from V and 3 bases from J; junction bases left unmatched: 10. CDR3 amino acids: CASSRPGRELTDTQYF. The CDR3 bases are TGCGCCAGCAGCCGCCCTGGGCGGGAGTTAACAGATACGCAGTATTTT.

The chain uses TRBV7-3 and TRBJ2-1, with TRBD2 matching over 8 bases. In germline, CDR1 is SGHTA, CDR2 FQGTGA. With 1 base clipped from V and 15 bases from J, the junction kept 8 bases outside the gene matches. This CDR3 has 13 residues. This CDR3 is CASSLMSGSPGFF. The CDR3 region has the DNA TGTGCCAGCAGCTTAATGAGCGGGAGCCCAGGGTTCTTC.

V is TRBV2 and J is TRBJ2-1; D is perhaps TRBD2 (6 bases). The CDR3 has 14 amino acids. Germline assignment: CDR1 SNHLY and CDR2 FYNNEI. V was trimmed by 4 bases and J by 4 bases, leaving 11 bases between them. Here the CDR3 DNA reads TGTGCCAGCAGTGTAGCTAGCGAATACAATGAGCAGTTCTTC. This gives the protein CASSVASEYNEQFF.

The genes are TRBV5-4 and TRBJ2-1; TRBD1 agrees at 7 bases. The ends lost 5 bases at V and 4 bases at J; junction bases unmatched: 6. The CDR3 length is 14 residues. Germline-derived CDR1 and CDR2 are SGHNT and YYREEE (reference sequence). The CDR3 is CASRSGTDYNEQFF. CDR3 in DNA: TGTGCCAGCAGATCGGGGACAGATTACAATGAGCAGTTCTTC.

V usage is TRBV5-4 and J usage is TRBJ1-2; D not resolved. The V gene's germline CDR1 is SGHNT and CDR2 YYREEE (reference sequence). V was shortened by 4 bases and J by 4 bases, with 14 bases between the two germline ends. There are 14 residues in the CDR3. The CDR3: CASSRRLHPYGYTF. The CDR3 nucleotides are TGTGCCAGCAGCCGCCGGCTCCATCCCTATGGCTACACCTTC.

This rearrangement joins TRBV11-2 to TRBJ2-3; 12 nucleotides line up with TRBD2. V lost 4 bases to trimming and J lost 5 bases; unmatched junction nucleotides: 10. This CDR3 contains 17 residues. The germline CDR1 and CDR2 sequences are SGHAT and FQNNGV. The CDR3 spells CASSSQWTSGTGDTQYF. The CDR3 DNA follows: TGTGCCAGCAGCTCCCAATGGACTAGCGGGACGGGAGATACGCAGTATTTT.

J is TRBJ2-5 and V is TRBV4-3; TRBD2 agrees at 11 bases. The J segment lost 3 bases and the V segment lost 1 base, leaving 1 base of the junction unmatched. The CDR3 spans 15 residues. CDR1 is LGHNA and CDR2 is YSLEER in the germline V gene. In nucleotides, the CDR3 is TGCGCCAGCAGCCAAGCGGGACTAGCGGAAGAGACCCAGTACTTC. This translates into CASSQAGLAEETQYF.

The chain is built from TRBV10-3 and TRBJ2-1; 8 bases map to TRBD2. Germline V gives CDR1 ENHRY, CDR2 SYGVKD. J lost 2 bases, V lost 0 bases, and 6 bases had no gene match. The CDR3 consists of 17 residues. As DNA, the CDR3 is TGTGCCATCAGTGAGTCGATAGCAGCGGGAGCCTACAATGAGCAGTTCTTC. The encoded protein is CAISESIAAGAYNEQFF.

This sequence joins TRBV5-4 and TRBJ2-6; D gene uncertain. V dropped 4 bases and J dropped 1 base, with 9 bases sitting between them. This CDR3 comprises 15 residues. The germline V gene encodes CDR1 SGHNT and CDR2 YYREEE (reference sequence). CDR3 nucleotide sequence: TGTGCCAGCAGCATATCCGGATCTGGGGCCAACGTCCTGACTTTC. This gives the protein CASSISGSGANVLTF.

This chain joins TRBV6-6 and TRBJ2-3; 9 bases fit TRBD2. CDR1 is MNHNY, CDR2 SVGAGI, per germline (reference sequence). The ends lost 2 bases at V and 4 bases at J; junction bases unmatched: 7. This CDR3 region has 16 residues. The CDR3 spells CASSYEAGGSPDTQYF. In nucleotides, the CDR3 is TGTGCCAGCAGTTACGAGGCGGGAGGGTCTCCAGATACGCAGTATTTT.

This clone was found a few times. The chain is built from TRBV29-1 and TRBJ1-1; D is unresolved. V gave up 5 bases and J gave up 2 bases, with 15 bases separating them. CDR3 length equals 14 residues. CDR1 and CDR2 (germline): SQVTM, ANQGSEA. CDR3 in amino acids: CSVLGRQSNTEAFF. The CDR3 coding sequence is TGCAGCGTTCTAGGGAGACAATCAAACACTGAAGCTTTCTTT.

DNA of the CDR3: TGCAGCGTGGTTGGGACAGGGGGCTGGAAAAACATTCAGTACTTC. Translating gives CSVVGTGGWKNIQYF. The chain has TRBV29-1 and TRBJ2-4; 12 bases fit TRBD1. The CDR3 spans 15 residues. V trimming: 6 bases; J trimming: 4 bases; junction bases outside the gene matches: 7. CDR1 and CDR2 from the germline V gene are SQVTM and ANQGSEA.

The rearrangement links TRBV5-1 to TRBJ2-5, with D maybe TRBD2 (6 bases). V was clipped by 4 bases and J by 5 bases, with 18 bases between them. This CDR3 is 15 amino acids long. Germline V gene data show CDR1 as SGHRS and CDR2 as YFSETQ. CDR3 sequence (DNA): TGCGCCAGCAGCCCGGCCGGGAGAGGGGTGGAGACCCAGTACTTC. It codes for CASSPAGRGVETQYF.

The DNA of the CDR3 is TGCGCCAGCAGCTTTAATTACAGGGTTGGGGACACTGAAGCTTTCTTT. This translates into CASSFNYRVGDTEAFF. J is TRBJ1-1 and V is TRBV5-1; D may be TRBD1 (6 bases). CDR1 is SGHRS, CDR2 YFSETQ, per germline. The CDR3 has 16 amino acids. V was pared by 2 bases and J by 3 bases, with 17 bases between.

The V and J genes are TRBV7-2 and TRBJ1-2; the match to TRBD1 covers 7 bases. Germline V gene sequence: CDR1 SGHTA, CDR2 FQGNSA. J was trimmed by 6 bases and V by 3 bases; bases with no gene match: 4. CDR3 length equals 13 residues. CDR3 nucleotide sequence: TGTGCCAGCAGCTTGTACGGACAGGATGGCTACACCTTC. Its protein is CASSLYGQDGYTF. Complete variable domain (other parts from reference TRBV7-2 and TRBJ1-2): GAGVSQSPSNKVTEKGKDVELRCDPISGHTALYWYRQSLGQGLEFLIYFQGNSAPDKSGLPSDRFSAERTGGSVSTLTIQRTQQEDSAVYLCASSLYGQDGYTFGSGTRLTVV.

This clone was detected a few times. The sample holds other DNA sequences that translate to the same CDR3. This chain links TRBV7-9 with TRBJ2-7; possibly TRBD2 for D (5 bases). V was cut by 5 bases and J by 4 bases, with 6 bases left in between. Germline values: CDR1 SEHNR, CDR2 FQNEAQ (reference sequence). The CDR3 loop spans 11 amino acids. CDR3 DNA: TGTGCCAGCAGCGGGAGTTACGAGCAGTACTTC. Amino acid sequence: CASSGSYEQYF.

This clone occurred many times. This CDR3 reads CSVAPQHTGELFF. For the CDR3, the DNA is TGCAGCGTCGCTCCCCAACACACCGGGGAGCTGTTTTTT. The chain uses TRBV29-1 and TRBJ2-2; D call uncertain. CDR1 is SQVTM, CDR2 ANQGSEA, per germline. Trimming pared 6 bases from V and 3 bases from J, leaving 11 bases between. The CDR3 sequence is 13 residues long.

The rearrangement uses TRBV29-1 and TRBJ1-3, with 7 bases aligning to TRBD1. There are 13 residues in the CDR3. Looked up from germline, CDR1 is SQVTM and CDR2 is ANQGSEA. Unmatched junction bases numbered 2, after V lost 4 bases and J lost 2 bases. The DNA of the CDR3 is TGCAGCGTTGGAGGACAGGCTGGAAACACCATATATTTT. It is translated as CSVGGQAGNTIYF.

This sequence joins TRBV29-1 and TRBJ1-1, with 9 bases aligning to TRBD1. The trim removed 5 bases at V and 4 bases at J, leaving 8 bases unmatched. CDR1 and CDR2 (germline): SQVTM, ANQGSEA. This CDR3 is built from 14 residues. The CDR3 nucleotides read TGCAGCGTTTCTACAGGGGGCCGGGGCACTGAAGCTTTCTTT. This translates into CSVSTGGRGTEAFF.

The gene calls are TRBV7-2 and TRBJ2-7, with 7 bases identical to TRBD1. V shed 1 base, J shed 3 bases, and the junction held 0 bases outside the gene matches. The V gene's germline CDR1 is SGHTA and CDR2 FQGNSA. The CDR3 is 13 amino acids. The CDR3 region is CASSLGTGYEQYF. DNA of the CDR3: TGTGCCAGCAGCTTAGGGACAGGCTACGAGCAGTACTTC.